This T cell receptor (beta chain) was obtained from a study of cytomegalovirus exposure and HLA in healthy donors. About the research overall: For the approximately 410 genotyped donors, over 80% fell within the Caucasian-associated ancestry cluster.

As for the donors, each was a healthy bone marrow donor. V was shortened by 3 bases and J by 4 bases, with 18 bases between the two germline ends. Germline CDR1 and CDR2: KGHSH and LQKENI. The CDR3 loop spans 17 amino acids. This PCR relied on a set of 60 Vbeta primers and 13 Jbeta primers. The data were produced by immunoSEQ multiplex PCR, yet TCRdb's version contains in-frame clones alone and is incomplete. This table has more than 90,000 clones, roughly 80% appearing once. Notes on the study in general: Clonal expansion, a later analysis showed, was greater in HLA-associated TCR beta chains than in equally common others. According to the study, roughly 160 TCR beta chains were cytomegalovirus-associated.

In regard to this clone: Its cognate antigen is unknown.

The specimen sequenced was PBMCs. This receptor was taken from a man over 45 in good health and CMV-seropositive. V gene TRBV18 combines with J gene TRBJ1-4; no reliable D call. The CDR3 coding sequence is TGTGCCAGCTCACCGAGGGTCGTGGAGGAAATTAATGAAAAACTGTTTTTT. Translation: CASSPRVVEEINEKLFF.